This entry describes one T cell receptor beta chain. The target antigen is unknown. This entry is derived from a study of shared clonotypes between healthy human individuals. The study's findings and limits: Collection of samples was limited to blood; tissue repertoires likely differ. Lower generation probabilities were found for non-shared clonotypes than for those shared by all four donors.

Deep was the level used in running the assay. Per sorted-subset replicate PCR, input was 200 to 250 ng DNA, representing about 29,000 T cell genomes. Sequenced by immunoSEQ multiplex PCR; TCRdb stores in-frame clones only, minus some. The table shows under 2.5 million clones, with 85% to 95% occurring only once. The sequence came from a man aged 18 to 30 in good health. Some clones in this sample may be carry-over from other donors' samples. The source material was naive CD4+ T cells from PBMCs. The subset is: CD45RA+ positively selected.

The CDR3 protein is CASSLSTSGFYEQYF. In nucleotides, the CDR3 is TGTGCCAGCAGTTTAAGCACTAGCGGGTTCTACGAGCAGTACTTC. The V and J genes are TRBV28 and TRBJ2-7; 9 bases match TRBD2. Germline CDR1 MDHEN, CDR2 SYDVKM. J was trimmed by 3 bases and V by 2 bases; bases with no gene match: 5. The CDR3 has 15 residues.